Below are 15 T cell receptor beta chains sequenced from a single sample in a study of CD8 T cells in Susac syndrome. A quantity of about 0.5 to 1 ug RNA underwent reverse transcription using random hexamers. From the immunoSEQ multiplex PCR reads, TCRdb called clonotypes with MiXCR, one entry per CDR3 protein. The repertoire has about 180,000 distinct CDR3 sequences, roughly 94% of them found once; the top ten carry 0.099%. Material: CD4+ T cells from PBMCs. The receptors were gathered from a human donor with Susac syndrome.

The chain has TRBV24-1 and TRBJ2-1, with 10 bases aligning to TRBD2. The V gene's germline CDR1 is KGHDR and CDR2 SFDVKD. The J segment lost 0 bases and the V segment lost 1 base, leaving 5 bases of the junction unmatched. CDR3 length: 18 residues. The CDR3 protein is CATSDFFLAGASYNEQFF. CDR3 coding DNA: TGTGCCACCAGTGATTTTTTCCTAGCGGGAGCCTCCTACAATGAGCAGTTCTTC.

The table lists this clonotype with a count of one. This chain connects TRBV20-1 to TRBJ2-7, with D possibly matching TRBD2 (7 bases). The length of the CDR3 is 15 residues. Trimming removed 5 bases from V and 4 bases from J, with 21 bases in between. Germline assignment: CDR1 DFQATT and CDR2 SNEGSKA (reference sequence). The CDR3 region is CSAFGGGRKGYEQYF. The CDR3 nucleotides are TGCAGTGCTTTTGGGGGGGGGCGGAAAGGGTACGAGCAGTACTTC.

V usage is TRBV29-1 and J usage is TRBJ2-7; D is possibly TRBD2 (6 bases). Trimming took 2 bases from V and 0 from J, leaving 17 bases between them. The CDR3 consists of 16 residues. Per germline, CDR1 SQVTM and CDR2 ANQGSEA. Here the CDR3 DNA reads TGCAGCGTTGAATCTGGAGGGCGCCAGAGCTCCTACGAGCAGTACTTC. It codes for CSVESGGRQSSYEQYF.

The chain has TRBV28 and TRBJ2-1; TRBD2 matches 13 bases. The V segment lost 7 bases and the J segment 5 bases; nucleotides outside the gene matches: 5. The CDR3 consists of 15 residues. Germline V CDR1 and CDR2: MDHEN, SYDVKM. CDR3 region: CASKGTSGKDNEQFF. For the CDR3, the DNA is TGTGCCAGCAAGGGGACTAGCGGGAAGGACAATGAGCAGTTCTTC.

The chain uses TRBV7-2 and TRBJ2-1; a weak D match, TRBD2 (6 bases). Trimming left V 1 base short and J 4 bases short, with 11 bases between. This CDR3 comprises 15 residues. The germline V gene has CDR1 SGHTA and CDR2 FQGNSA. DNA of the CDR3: TGTGCCAGCAGCTTAGACGGCGGGGATTACAATGAGCAGTTCTTC. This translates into CASSLDGGDYNEQFF.

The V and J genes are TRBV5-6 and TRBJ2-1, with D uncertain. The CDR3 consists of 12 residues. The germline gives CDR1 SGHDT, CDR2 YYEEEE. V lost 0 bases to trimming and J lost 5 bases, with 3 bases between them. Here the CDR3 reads CASSLADNEQFF. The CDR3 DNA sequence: TGTGCCAGCAGCTTGGCGGACAATGAGCAGTTCTTC.

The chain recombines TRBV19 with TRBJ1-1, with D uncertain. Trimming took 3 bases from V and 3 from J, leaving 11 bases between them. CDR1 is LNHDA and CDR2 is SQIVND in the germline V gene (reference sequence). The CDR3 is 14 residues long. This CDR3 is CASSIWRADTEAFF. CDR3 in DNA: TGTGCCAGTAGTATTTGGCGGGCAGACACTGAAGCTTTCTTT.

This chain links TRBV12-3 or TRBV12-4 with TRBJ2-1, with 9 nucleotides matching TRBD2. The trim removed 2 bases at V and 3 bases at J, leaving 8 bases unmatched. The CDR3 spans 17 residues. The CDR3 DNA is TGTGCCAGCAGTTTATCGAGTAGCGGGAGCCACTACAATGAGCAGTTCTTC. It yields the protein CASSLSSSGSHYNEQFF.

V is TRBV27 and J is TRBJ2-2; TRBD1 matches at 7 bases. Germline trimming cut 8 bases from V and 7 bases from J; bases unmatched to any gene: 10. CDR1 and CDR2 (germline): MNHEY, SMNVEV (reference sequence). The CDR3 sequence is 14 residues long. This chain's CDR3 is CASGRDSLVGELFF. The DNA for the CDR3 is TGTGCCAGCGGCCGGGACAGCCTAGTCGGGGAGCTGTTTTTT.

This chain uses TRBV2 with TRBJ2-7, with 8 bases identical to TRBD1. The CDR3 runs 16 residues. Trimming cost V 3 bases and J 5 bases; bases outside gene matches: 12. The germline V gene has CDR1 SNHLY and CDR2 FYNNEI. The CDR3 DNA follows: TGTGCCAGCAGTGAGGTTTCGAGACAGGGGTCCCACGAGCAGTACTTC. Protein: CASSEVSRQGSHEQYF.

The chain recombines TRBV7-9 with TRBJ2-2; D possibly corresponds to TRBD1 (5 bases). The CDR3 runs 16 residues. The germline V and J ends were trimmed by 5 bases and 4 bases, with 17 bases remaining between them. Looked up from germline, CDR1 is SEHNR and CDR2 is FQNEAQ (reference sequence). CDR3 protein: CASSPTDPTFTGELFF. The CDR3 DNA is TGTGCCAGCAGCCCGACAGACCCGACCTTCACCGGGGAGCTGTTTTTT.

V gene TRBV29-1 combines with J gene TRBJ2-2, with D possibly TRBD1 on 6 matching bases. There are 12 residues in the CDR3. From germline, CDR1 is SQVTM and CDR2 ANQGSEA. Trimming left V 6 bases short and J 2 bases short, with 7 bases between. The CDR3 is CSVGQNTGELFF. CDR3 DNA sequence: TGCAGCGTGGGACAAAACACCGGGGAGCTGTTTTTT.

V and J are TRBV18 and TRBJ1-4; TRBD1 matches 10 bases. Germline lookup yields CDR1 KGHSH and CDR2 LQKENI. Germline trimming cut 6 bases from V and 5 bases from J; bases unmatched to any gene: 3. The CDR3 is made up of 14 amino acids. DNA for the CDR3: TGTGCCAGCTCTCGACAGGGGGCCAATGAAAAACTGTTTTTT. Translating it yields CASSRQGANEKLFF.

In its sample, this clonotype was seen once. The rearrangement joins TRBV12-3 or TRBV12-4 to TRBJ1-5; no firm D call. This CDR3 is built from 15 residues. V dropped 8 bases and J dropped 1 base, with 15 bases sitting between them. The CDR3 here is CASGMVAGSNQPQHF. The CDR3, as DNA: TGTGCCAGCGGCATGGTAGCCGGGAGCAATCAGCCCCAGCATTTT.

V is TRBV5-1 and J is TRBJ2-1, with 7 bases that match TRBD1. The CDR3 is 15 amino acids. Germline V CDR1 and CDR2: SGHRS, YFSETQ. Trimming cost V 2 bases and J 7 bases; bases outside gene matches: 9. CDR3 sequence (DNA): TGCGCCAGCAGCTTTCCAGGGGGTGAGTGGAATGAGCAGTTCTTC. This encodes CASSFPGGEWNEQFF.